This TCR beta chain originates from a study of blood T cell repertoires in COVID-19. Original data processing: Reference gene primer amplification gave estimated nucleated cell counts. Method: immunoSEQ multiplex PCR; TCRdb's copy keeps in-frame clones and lacks some. V and J calls and clone size are as listed in that table; D and trimming were resolved from the DNA. The sample shows 200,000 to 250,000 clones, around 84% of them seen only once. Between the trimmed V and J ends, which lost 5 bases and 0 bases, there was a span of 13 bases. Per the germline V gene, CDR1 is SGHVS and CDR2 is FNYEAQ. The CDR3 sequence is 15 residues long.

The source of this sequence is a man aged 40-49 years with acute or convalescent COVID-19. Sequencing input: peripheral blood. The chain links TRBV7-6 to TRBJ1-1; a possible D gene is TRBD1 (6 bases). The CDR3 reads CASSHGQGMNTEAFF. CDR3 in DNA: TGTGCCAGCAGCCATGGCCAGGGGATGAACACTGAAGCTTTCTTT.